This passage covers 22 T cell receptor beta chains from one sample sequenced in a study of cytomegalovirus exposure and HLA in healthy donors. The PCR ran on 60 Vbeta and 13 Jbeta primers. Sequenced by immunoSEQ multiplex PCR; TCRdb stores in-frame clones only, minus some. The table shows roughly 120,000 clones, with about two thirds occurring only once. The sequencing input was PBMCs. These receptors originate from a woman aged 40 to 49 in good health and CMV-seropositive.

The V gene is TRBV29-1, the J gene TRBJ2-5; D possibly corresponds to TRBD1 (6 bases). Deletions cut 3 bases from V and 2 bases from J, with 10 bases between. The CDR3 runs 13 residues. CDR1 is SQVTM and CDR2 is ANQGSEA in the germline V gene. In DNA form, the CDR3 reads TGCAGCGTTGATCGGACAGCACAAGAGACCCAGTACTTC. Protein: CSVDRTAQETQYF.

V usage is TRBV7-9 and J usage is TRBJ2-1; 8 bases are a match to TRBD2. The V and J ends lost 1 base and 15 bases, in that order; junction bases with no gene match: 11. CDR3 length equals 14 residues. Per germline, CDR1 SEHNR and CDR2 FQNEAQ (reference sequence). CDR3 in amino acids: CASSLGGWSGGPFF. The CDR3, as DNA: TGTGCCAGCAGCTTAGGGGGGTGGAGCGGGGGCCCGTTCTTC.

This clone was counted a single time. One junction end does not reproduce the germline sequence, and a read error may be involved. The same CDR3 also results from other DNA sequences found in this sample. The chain recombines TRBV7-8 with TRBJ1-6; 8 bases line up with TRBD1. The germline V gene encodes CDR1 SGHVS and CDR2 FQNEAQ. This CDR3 is built from 13 residues. The CDR3 reads CASRDRVNSPLHF. In DNA, the CDR3 is TGTGCCAGCAGGGACAGGGTTAATTCTCCCCTCCACTTT.

This chain connects TRBV7-2 to TRBJ2-1, with D possibly being TRBD1 (5 bases). The CDR3 runs 15 residues. Germline loops: CDR1 SGHTA, CDR2 FQGNSA. The germline V and J ends were trimmed by 3 bases and 8 bases, with 17 bases remaining between them. The CDR3 DNA reads TGTGCCAGCAGCTTCGGTGCAGGGTCGGTCTATGAGCAGTTCTTC. This sequence encodes CASSFGAGSVYEQFF. Using reference TRBV7-2 and TRBJ2-1 for the parts outside the CDR3, the full variable domain is GAGVSQSPSNKVTEKGKDVELRCDPISGHTALYWYRQSLGQGLEFLIYFQGNSAPDKSGLPSDRFSAERTGGSVSTLTIQRTQQEDSAVYLCASSFGAGSVYEQFFGPGTRLTVL.

The chain combines TRBV5-6 with TRBJ1-5; D is undetermined. The CDR3 totals 13 residues. Trimming shortened V by 4 bases and J by 7 bases, and 12 bases separated the two germline ends. CDR1 and CDR2 (germline): SGHDT, YYEEEE. As DNA, the CDR3 is TGTGCCAGCAGCGCTGACCGAGGACAGCCCCAGCATTTT. It specifies CASSADRGQPQHF.

This CDR3 reads CASSRRGGTSGPLDFYEQYF. DNA of the CDR3: TGCGCCAGCAGCCGCCGGGGTGGGACTAGCGGGCCCTTAGACTTCTACGAGCAGTACTTC. This chain links TRBV4-1 with TRBJ2-7; 12 bases line up with TRBD2. Germline V gene lookup returns CDR1 MGHRA and CDR2 YSYEKL. The CDR3 has 20 amino acids. After removal of 4 bases from V and 3 bases from J, the junction contained 19 bases not matched to a gene.

The gene calls are TRBV29-1 and TRBJ1-1; D is perhaps TRBD1 (6 bases). There are 13 residues in the CDR3. Deletions cut 7 bases from V and 4 bases from J, with 16 bases between. CDR1 is SQVTM, CDR2 ANQGSEA, per germline. The CDR3 DNA is TGCAGCGCCCGGACAGACCAGGGCACTGAAGCTTTCTTT. Encoded protein: CSARTDQGTEAFF.

The chain links TRBV7-8 to TRBJ2-7, with D unclear. The germline V gene encodes CDR1 SGHVS and CDR2 FQNEAQ. The CDR3 runs 14 residues. V lost 2 bases to trimming and J lost 3 bases, with 11 bases between them. The CDR3 protein is CASSLTGINYEQYF. In DNA form, the CDR3 reads TGTGCCAGCAGCTTAACTGGTATAAACTACGAGCAGTACTTC.

CDR3 coding DNA: TGTGCCAGCAGTGAACCGAGGAGGGACAATGAGCAGTTCTTC. This gives the protein CASSEPRRDNEQFF. The J gene is TRBJ2-1, the V gene TRBV6-1, with a possible D match to TRBD2 (6 bases). The germline gives CDR1 MNHNS, CDR2 SASEGT. This CDR3 spans 14 amino acids. The ends were cut back, 2 bases at V and 5 bases at J, with 10 bases in the middle.

This chain links TRBV6-5 with TRBJ1-5, with a weak D call TRBD1 (5 bases). The germline V gene encodes CDR1 MNHEY and CDR2 SVGAGI. The CDR3 runs to 15 residues. Trimming cost V 5 bases and J 2 bases, with 13 bases left between them. CDR3 DNA: TGTGCCAGCAGTCGTTCTAAGGGGCGCAATCAGCCCCAGCATTTT. It is translated as CASSRSKGRNQPQHF.

The CDR3 loop reads CASSLGAAMETQYF. CDR3 bases: TGCGCCAGCAGCTTGGGTGCGGCGATGGAGACCCAGTACTTC. This sequence joins TRBV5-1 and TRBJ2-5; D call uncertain. The CDR3 runs 14 residues. Germline lookup yields CDR1 SGHRS and CDR2 YFSETQ. Between the trimmed V and J ends, which lost 0 bases and 5 bases, there was a span of 11 bases.

This chain links TRBV5-4 with TRBJ1-1, with 12 bases lining up with TRBD1. J was trimmed by 1 base and V by 4 bases; bases with no gene match: 5. Germline loops: CDR1 SGHNT, CDR2 YYREEE (reference sequence). This CDR3 has 16 residues. CDR3 region: CASSVGQGAKNTEAFF. CDR3 DNA: TGTGCCAGCAGCGTGGGACAGGGGGCGAAGAACACTGAAGCTTTCTTT.

The chain joins TRBV9 to TRBJ2-5, with TRBD2 identical over 11 bases. From germline, CDR1 is SGDLS and CDR2 YYNGEE. The ends lost 0 bases at V and 2 bases at J; junction bases unmatched: 3. The CDR3 length is 16 residues. CDR3 sequence (DNA): TGTGCCAGCAGCGTAGAGGCTAGCGGGGGGCAAGAGACCCAGTACTTC. Translation: CASSVEASGGQETQYF.

The chain's CDR3 is CASSPDRLNTEAFF. In DNA, the CDR3 is TGCGCCAGCAGCCCAGACAGACTGAACACTGAAGCTTTCTTT. The chain uses TRBV5-1 and TRBJ1-1, with D possibly TRBD1 on 5 matching bases. Germline loops: CDR1 SGHRS, CDR2 YFSETQ. The CDR3 loop spans 14 amino acids. Trimming cost V 4 bases and J 0 bases, with 10 bases left between them.

The rearrangement uses TRBV2 and TRBJ2-4, with TRBD2 matching over 12 bases. The CDR3 contains 18 residues. J gave up 0 bases and V 6 bases, and 9 bases lay outside the gene matches. Germline V CDR1 and CDR2: SNHLY, FYNNEI. Here the CDR3 reads CASSETSGGYKAKNIQYF. The CDR3 DNA sequence: TGTGCCAGCAGCGAAACTAGCGGGGGGTACAAAGCCAAAAACATTCAGTACTTC.

Only a few counts were recorded for this clone. The chain combines TRBV5-4 with TRBJ2-1; the D gene is possibly TRBD2 (6 bases). Trimming left V 1 base short and J 3 bases short, with 14 bases between. Germline V gene data show CDR1 as SGHNT and CDR2 as YYREEE (reference sequence). This CDR3 has 16 amino acids. The CDR3 DNA sequence: TGTGCCAGCAGCTTGTCAGGAGGCGGGGACTACAATGAGCAGTTCTTC. It yields the protein CASSLSGGGDYNEQFF.

V gene TRBV4-1 combines with J gene TRBJ2-1, with 7 bases lining up with TRBD1. CDR1 and CDR2 (germline): MGHRA, YSYEKL. There are 15 residues in the CDR3. The trim removed 1 base at V and 9 bases at J, leaving 9 bases unmatched. In nucleotides, the CDR3 is TGCGCCAGCAGCCAAGTCGCGACAGGGTTGGGTGAGCAGTTCTTC. Translated, it gives CASSQVATGLGEQFF.

The chain is built from TRBV11-2 and TRBJ2-1, with TRBD2 matching 9 bases. The CDR3 consists of 15 residues. Trimming at V came to 0 bases and at J to 6 bases, leaving 3 bases not matched to a gene. CDR1 is SGHAT, CDR2 FQNNGV, per germline. The CDR3 bases are TGTGCCAGCAGCTTAGAGCGGGGGGGCCTCAATGAGCAGTTCTTC. This sequence encodes CASSLERGGLNEQFF.

This rearrangement joins TRBV4-3 to TRBJ1-5; D may be TRBD1 (5 bases). The CDR3 runs 15 residues. The ends were cut back, 4 bases at V and 6 bases at J, with 16 bases in the middle. From germline, CDR1 is LGHNA and CDR2 YSLEER. CDR3 nucleotides: TGCGCCAGCAGCCGCACCTGGGGGGGGAGTCAGCCCCAGCATTTT. As protein: CASSRTWGGSQPQHF.

V usage is TRBV5-4 and J usage is TRBJ1-2; 8 bases map to TRBD1. This CDR3 spans 16 amino acids. V lost 0 bases and J lost 7; bases outside the gene matches: 11. Looked up from germline, CDR1 is SGHNT and CDR2 is YYREEE (reference sequence). DNA of the CDR3: TGTGCCAGCAGCTTGGGGGTTGGACAGGGCCCTTCTGGCTACACCTTC. Translated, it gives CASSLGVGQGPSGYTF.

The chain is built from TRBV6-5 and TRBJ1-4; 7 bases agree with TRBD1. V gave up 2 bases and J gave up 8 bases; unmatched junction bases: 5. CDR1 MNHEY and CDR2 SVGAGI come from the germline V gene. This CDR3 region has 14 residues. The CDR3 DNA reads as TGTGCCAGCAGTTACGGGGCAGGGGGGGAAAAACTGTTTTTT. Its protein product is CASSYGAGGEKLFF.

V usage is TRBV9 and J usage is TRBJ2-5, with D possibly matching TRBD1 (5 bases). V lost 0 bases and J 0 bases, leaving 6 bases between the germline ends. CDR1 SGDLS and CDR2 YYNGEE come from the germline V gene. The CDR3 spans 14 residues. CDR3 nucleotide sequence: TGTGCCAGCAGCGTAGGGGGCAACCAAGAGACCCAGTACTTC. It encodes CASSVGGNQETQYF.